The 6 T cell receptor beta chains below all came from one sample that was sequenced in a study of blood T cell repertoires in COVID-19. Sequencing used immunoSEQ multiplex PCR; TCRdb keeps in-frame clones, though not all of them. The repertoire holds around 160,000 clones, with roughly 90% as singletons. Input material: PBMCs or T cells enriched from blood (not recorded which). The receptors were sampled from a woman in her 40s who had been exposed to COVID-19.

The chain joins TRBV18 to TRBJ1-1, with D perhaps matching TRBD1 (6 bases). Germline loops: CDR1 KGHSH, CDR2 LQKENI. The CDR3 contains 15 residues. Trimming took off 6 bases at V and 0 bases at J, with 14 bases between the two ends. DNA of the CDR3: TGTGCCAGCTCGCAGGGGCCTGCTATGAACACTGAAGCTTTCTTT. Protein sequence: CASSQGPAMNTEAFF. The whole variable domain, remainder taken from reference TRBV18 and TRBJ1-1, is NAGVMQNPRHLVRRRGQEARLRCSPMKGHSHVYWYRQLPEEGLKFMVYLQKENIIDESGMPKERFSAEFPKEGPSILRIQQVVRGDSAAYFCASSQGPAMNTEAFFGQGTRLTVV.

The chain uses TRBV6-5 and TRBJ1-2; D gene unclear. The CDR3 is made up of 14 amino acids. The V gene's germline CDR1 is MNHEY and CDR2 SVGAGI. V was clipped by 6 bases and J by 8 bases, with 19 bases between them. The CDR3, as DNA: TGTGCCAGCAGGGCGGCCTCCCAACTGAGGGGCTACACCTTC. Its translation is CASRAASQLRGYTF.

The chain carries TRBV12-3 or TRBV12-4 and TRBJ1-3; weak D call: TRBD1 (5 bases). V lost 7 bases to trimming and J lost 3 bases, with 10 bases between them. CDR3 length: 13 amino acids. CDR3 nucleotide sequence: TGTGCCAGCAACCCCGACAGTGGAAACACCATATATTTT. It is translated as CASNPDSGNTIYF.

The V call is TRBV7-2, the J call TRBJ2-7; D may be TRBD1 (5 bases). V lost 6 bases and J 3 bases, leaving 15 bases between the germline ends. The germline CDR1 and CDR2 sequences are SGHTA and FQGNSA. CDR3 length: 14 amino acids. CDR3 sequence: CASSLNPGNYEQYF. CDR3 DNA: TGTGCCAGCAGTCTGAACCCAGGGAACTACGAGCAGTACTTC.

This rearrangement joins TRBV4-1 to TRBJ2-5; 8 bases fit TRBD1. Germline CDR1 reads MGHRA; CDR2 reads YSYEKL. The CDR3 has 14 residues. V lost 1 base, J lost 4 bases, and 2 bases stayed unmatched. Written as DNA, the CDR3 is TGCGCCAGCAGCCAAGGGGACAGGCGAGAGACCCAGTACTTC. It specifies CASSQGDRRETQYF.

CDR3 in DNA: TGTGCCAGCAGCATCCTACAGGACCAAGGCTACACCTTC. Protein sequence: CASSILQDQGYTF. The chain is built from TRBV7-2 and TRBJ1-2; D is possibly TRBD1 (5 bases). Germline V gene sequence: CDR1 SGHTA, CDR2 FQGNSA. Trimming left V 5 bases short and J 8 bases short, with 15 bases between. CDR3 length: 13 amino acids.